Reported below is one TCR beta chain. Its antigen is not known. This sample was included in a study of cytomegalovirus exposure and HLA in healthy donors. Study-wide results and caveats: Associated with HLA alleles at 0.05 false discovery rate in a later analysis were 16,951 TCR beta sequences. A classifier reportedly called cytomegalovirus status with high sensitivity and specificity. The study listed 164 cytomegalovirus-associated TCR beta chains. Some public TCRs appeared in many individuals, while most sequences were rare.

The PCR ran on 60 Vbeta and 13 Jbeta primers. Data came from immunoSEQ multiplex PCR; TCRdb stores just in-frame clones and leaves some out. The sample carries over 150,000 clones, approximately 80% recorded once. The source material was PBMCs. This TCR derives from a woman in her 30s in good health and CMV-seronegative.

The CDR3 reads CAAVAPAGVGTEAFF. The CDR3 DNA sequence: TGTGCCGCCGTTGCCCCCGCAGGGGTAGGGACTGAAGCTTTCTTT. The chain combines TRBV6-1 with TRBJ1-1; D is perhaps TRBD1 (6 bases). The germline V gene has CDR1 MNHNS and CDR2 SASEGT. The CDR3 covers 15 residues. V was shortened by 11 bases and J by 5 bases, with 24 bases between the two germline ends.